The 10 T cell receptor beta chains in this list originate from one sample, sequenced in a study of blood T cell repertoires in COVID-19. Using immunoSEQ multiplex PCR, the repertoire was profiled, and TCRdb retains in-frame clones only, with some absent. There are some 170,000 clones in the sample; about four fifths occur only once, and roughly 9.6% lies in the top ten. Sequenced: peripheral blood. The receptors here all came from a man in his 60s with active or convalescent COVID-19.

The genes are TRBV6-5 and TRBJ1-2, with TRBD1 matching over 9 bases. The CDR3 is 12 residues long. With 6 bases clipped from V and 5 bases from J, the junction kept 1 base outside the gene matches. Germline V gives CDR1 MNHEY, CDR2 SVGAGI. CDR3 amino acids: CASRGTGYGYTF. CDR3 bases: TGTGCCAGCAGGGGGACAGGGTATGGCTACACCTTC.

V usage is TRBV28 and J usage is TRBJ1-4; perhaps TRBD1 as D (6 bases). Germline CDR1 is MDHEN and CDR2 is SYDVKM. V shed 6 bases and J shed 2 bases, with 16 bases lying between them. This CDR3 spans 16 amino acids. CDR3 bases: TGTGCCAGCAGCTATACCGACAGGACCACTAATGAAAAACTGTTTTTT. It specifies CASSYTDRTTNEKLFF.

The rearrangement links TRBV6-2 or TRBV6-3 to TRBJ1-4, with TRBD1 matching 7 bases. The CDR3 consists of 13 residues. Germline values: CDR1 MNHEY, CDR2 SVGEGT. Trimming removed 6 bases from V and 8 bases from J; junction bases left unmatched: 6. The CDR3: CASSGQAGEKLFF. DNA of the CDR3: TGTGCCAGCAGCGGACAGGCGGGCGAAAAACTGTTTTTT.

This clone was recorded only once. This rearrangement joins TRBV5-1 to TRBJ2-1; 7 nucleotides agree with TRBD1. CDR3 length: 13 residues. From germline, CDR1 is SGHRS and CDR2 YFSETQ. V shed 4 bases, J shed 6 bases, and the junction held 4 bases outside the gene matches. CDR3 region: CASSRTGLNEQFF. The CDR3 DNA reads TGCGCCAGCAGCAGGACAGGTCTCAATGAGCAGTTCTTC.

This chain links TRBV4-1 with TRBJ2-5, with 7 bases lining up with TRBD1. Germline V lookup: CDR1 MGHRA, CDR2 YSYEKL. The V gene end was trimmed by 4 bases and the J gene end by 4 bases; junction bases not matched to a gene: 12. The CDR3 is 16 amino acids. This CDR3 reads CASSLGGSVLGETQYF. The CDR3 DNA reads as TGCGCCAGCAGCCTAGGGGGCAGTGTACTAGGAGAGACCCAGTACTTC.

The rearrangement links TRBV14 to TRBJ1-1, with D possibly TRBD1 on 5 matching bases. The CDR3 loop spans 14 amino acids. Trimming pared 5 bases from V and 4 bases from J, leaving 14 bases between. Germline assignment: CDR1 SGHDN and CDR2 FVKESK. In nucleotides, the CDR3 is TGTGCCAGCAGCAAAAGCGGGGGGAGCACTGAAGCTTTCTTT. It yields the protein CASSKSGGSTEAFF. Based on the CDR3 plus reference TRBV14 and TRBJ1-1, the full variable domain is EAGVTQFPSHSVIEKGQTVTLRCDPISGHDNLYWYRRVMGKEIKFLLHFVKESKQDESGMPNNRFLAERTGGTYSTLKVQPAELEDSGVYFCASSKSGGSTEAFFGQGTRLTVV.

The CDR3 DNA sequence: TGTGCCAGCAGCGACCTAGCGGGGGCCCTCACAGATACGCAGTATTTT. Protein: CASSDLAGALTDTQYF. V and J are TRBV7-8 and TRBJ2-3; 10 bases fit TRBD2. Germline V CDR1 and CDR2: SGHVS, FQNEAQ. The V gene end was trimmed by 5 bases and the J gene end by 2 bases; junction bases not matched to a gene: 7. This CDR3 contains 16 residues.

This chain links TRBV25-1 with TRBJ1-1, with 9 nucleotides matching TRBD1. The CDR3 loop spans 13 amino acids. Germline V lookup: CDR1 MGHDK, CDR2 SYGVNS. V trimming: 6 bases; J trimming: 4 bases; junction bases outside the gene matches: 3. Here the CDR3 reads CASRGGQGTEAFF. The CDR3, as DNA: TGTGCCAGCAGGGGGGGACAGGGCACTGAAGCTTTCTTT.

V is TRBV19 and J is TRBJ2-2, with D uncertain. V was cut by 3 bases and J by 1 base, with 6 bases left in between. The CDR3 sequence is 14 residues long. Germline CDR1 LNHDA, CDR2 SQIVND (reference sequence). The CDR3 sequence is CASSMAGNTGELFF. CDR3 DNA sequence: TGTGCCAGTAGTATGGCAGGGAACACCGGGGAGCTGTTTTTT.

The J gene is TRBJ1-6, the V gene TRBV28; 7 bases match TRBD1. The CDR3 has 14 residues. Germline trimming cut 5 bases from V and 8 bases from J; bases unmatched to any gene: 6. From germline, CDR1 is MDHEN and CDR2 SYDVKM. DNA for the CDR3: TGTGCCAGCAGTGCTGCTCAGGGGGATTCACCCCTCCACTTT. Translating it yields CASSAAQGDSPLHF.